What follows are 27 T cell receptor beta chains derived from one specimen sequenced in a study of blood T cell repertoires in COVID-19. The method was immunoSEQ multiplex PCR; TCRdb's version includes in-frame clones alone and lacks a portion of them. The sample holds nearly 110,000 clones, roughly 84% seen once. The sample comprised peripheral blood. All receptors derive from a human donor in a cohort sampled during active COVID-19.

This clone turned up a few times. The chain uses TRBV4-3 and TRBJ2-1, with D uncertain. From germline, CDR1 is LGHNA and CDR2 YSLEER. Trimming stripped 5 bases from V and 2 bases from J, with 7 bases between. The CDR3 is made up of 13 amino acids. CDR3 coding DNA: TGCGCCAGCAGCTCACGAGCCTACAATGAGCAGTTCTTC. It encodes CASSSRAYNEQFF.

This CDR3 reads CASSGGVGYEQYV. In DNA form, the CDR3 reads TGTGCCAGCAGCGGAGGGGTTGGCTACGAGCAGTACGTC. This chain joins TRBV7-9 and TRBJ2-7, with D perhaps matching TRBD2 (6 bases). The germline gives CDR1 SEHNR, CDR2 FQNEAQ (reference sequence). This CDR3 is 13 amino acids long. Trimming removed 5 bases at V and 3 bases at J, with 11 bases between.

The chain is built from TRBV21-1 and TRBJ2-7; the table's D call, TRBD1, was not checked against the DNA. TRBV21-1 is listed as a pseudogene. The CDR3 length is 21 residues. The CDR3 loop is CASSNLRDRGHVGRRGGEQYV. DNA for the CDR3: TGTGCCAGCAGCAACCTCCGGGACAGGGGGCATGTGGGTCGTCGTGGTGGCGAGCAGTACGTC.

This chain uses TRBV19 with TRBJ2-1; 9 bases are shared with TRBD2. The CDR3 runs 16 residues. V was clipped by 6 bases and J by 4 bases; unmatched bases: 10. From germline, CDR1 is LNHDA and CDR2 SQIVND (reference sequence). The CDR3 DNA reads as TGTGCCAGTAGAAGGGTGGCGGGAGGGGTGTACAATGAGCAGTTCTTC. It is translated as CASRRVAGGVYNEQFF.

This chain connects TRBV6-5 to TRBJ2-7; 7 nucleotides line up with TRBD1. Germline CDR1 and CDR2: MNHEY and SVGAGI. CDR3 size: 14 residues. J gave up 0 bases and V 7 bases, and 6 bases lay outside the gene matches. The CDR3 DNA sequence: TGTGCCAGCACACTATACAGGGGCTCCTACGAGCAGTACGTC. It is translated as CASTLYRGSYEQYV.

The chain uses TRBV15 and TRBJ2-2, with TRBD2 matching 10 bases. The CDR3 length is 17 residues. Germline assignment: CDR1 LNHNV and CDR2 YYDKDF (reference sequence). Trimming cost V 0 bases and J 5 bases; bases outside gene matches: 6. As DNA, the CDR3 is TGTGCCACCAGCAGAGATCGCGGGACTAGCGTGACCGGGGAGCTGTTTTTT. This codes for CATSRDRGTSVTGELFF.

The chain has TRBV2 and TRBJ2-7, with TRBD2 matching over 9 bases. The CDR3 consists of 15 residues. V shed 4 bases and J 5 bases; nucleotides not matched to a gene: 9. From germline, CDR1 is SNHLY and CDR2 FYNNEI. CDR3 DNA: TGTGCCAGCAGTGGTTCGCGGGAGGGCTTTGACGAGCAGTACGTC. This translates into CASSGSREGFDEQYV.

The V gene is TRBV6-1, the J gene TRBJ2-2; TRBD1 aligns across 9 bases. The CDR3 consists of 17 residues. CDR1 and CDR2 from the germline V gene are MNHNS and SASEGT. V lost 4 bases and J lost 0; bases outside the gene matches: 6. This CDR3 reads CASSGGDRATNTGELFF. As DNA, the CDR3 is TGTGCCAGCAGTGGGGGGGACAGGGCCACGAACACCGGGGAGCTGTTTTTT.

The DNA of the CDR3 is TGTGCCAGCAGCTCTAGCGGAGGCTACAATGAGCAGTTCTTC. Translation: CASSSSGGYNEQFF. V usage is TRBV7-9 and J usage is TRBJ2-1; 7 bases match TRBD2. Germline V CDR1 and CDR2: SEHNR, FQNEAQ (reference sequence). The CDR3 has 14 amino acids. V lost 4 bases to trimming and J lost 3 bases; unmatched junction nucleotides: 3.

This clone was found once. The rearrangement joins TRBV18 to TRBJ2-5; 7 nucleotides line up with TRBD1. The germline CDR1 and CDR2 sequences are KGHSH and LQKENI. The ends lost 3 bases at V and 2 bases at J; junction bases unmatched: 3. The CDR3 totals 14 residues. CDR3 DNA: TGTGCCAGCTCACCGGACAGGACTCAAGAGACCCAGTACTTC. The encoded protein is CASSPDRTQETQYF.

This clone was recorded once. In nucleotides, the CDR3 is TGTGCCAGCAGCAAAGAGCCTAGCGGACCCAGAGGTTCCCCCGGGGAGCTGTTTTTT. Amino acid sequence: CASSKEPSGPRGSPGELFF. The V and J genes are TRBV21-1 and TRBJ2-2; the table's D call, TRBD2, was not checked against the DNA. TRBV21-1 is given as a pseudogene. CDR3 length equals 19 residues.

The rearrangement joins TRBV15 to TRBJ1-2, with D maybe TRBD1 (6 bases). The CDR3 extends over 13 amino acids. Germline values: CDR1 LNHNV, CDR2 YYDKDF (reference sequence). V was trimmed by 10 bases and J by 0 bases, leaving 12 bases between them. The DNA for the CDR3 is TGTGCCATTTCAGACAGGCCTAACTATGGCTACACCTTC. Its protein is CAISDRPNYGYTF. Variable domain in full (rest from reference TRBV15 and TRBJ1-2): DAMVIQNPRYQVTQFGKPVTLSCSQTLNHNVMYWYQQKSSQAPKLLFHYYDKDFNNEADTPDNFQSRRPNTSFCFLDIRSPGLGDTAMYLCAISDRPNYGYTFGSGTRLTVV.

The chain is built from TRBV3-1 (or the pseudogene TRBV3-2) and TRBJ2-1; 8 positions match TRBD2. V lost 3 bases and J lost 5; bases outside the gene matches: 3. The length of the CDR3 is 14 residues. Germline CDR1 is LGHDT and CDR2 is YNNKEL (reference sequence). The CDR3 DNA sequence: TGTGCCAGCAGCCACACTAGCGGCCACAATGAGCAGTTCTTC. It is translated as CASSHTSGHNEQFF.

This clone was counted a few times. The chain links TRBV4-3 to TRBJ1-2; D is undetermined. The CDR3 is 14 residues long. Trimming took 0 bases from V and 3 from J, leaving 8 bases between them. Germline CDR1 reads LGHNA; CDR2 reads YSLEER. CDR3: CASSQDTSDYGYTF. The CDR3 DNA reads TGCGCCAGCAGCCAAGATACCAGCGACTATGGCTACACCTTC.

In nucleotides, the CDR3 is TGTGCCAGCAGTGAATCTGGGCCAGGGGGCGCGAACGGGGAGCTGTTTTTT. Encoded protein: CASSESGPGGANGELFF. The V gene is TRBV25-1, the J gene TRBJ2-2, with 8 bases lining up with TRBD1. The CDR3 length is 17 residues. J lost 7 bases, V lost 1 base, and 11 bases had no gene match. The germline V gene encodes CDR1 MGHDK and CDR2 SYGVNS. The entire variable domain, with the rest obtained from reference TRBV25-1 and TRBJ2-2, is as follows: EADIYQTPRYLVIGTGKKITLECSQTMGHDKMYWYQQDPGMELHLIHYSYGVNSTEKGDLSSESTVSRIRTEHFPLTLESARPSHTSQYLCASSESGPGGANGELFFGEGSRLTVL.

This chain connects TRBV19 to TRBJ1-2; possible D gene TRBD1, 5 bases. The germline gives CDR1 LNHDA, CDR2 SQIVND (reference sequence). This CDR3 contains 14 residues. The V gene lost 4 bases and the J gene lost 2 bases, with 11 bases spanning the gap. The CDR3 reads CASSSSTGNYGYTF. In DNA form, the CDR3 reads TGTGCCAGTAGTAGCTCCACAGGCAACTATGGCTACACCTTC. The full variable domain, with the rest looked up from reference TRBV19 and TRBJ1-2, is DGGITQSPKYLFRKEGQNVTLSCEQNLNHDAMYWYRQDPGQGLRLIYYSQIVNDFQKGDIAEGYSVSREKKESFPLTVTSAQKNPTAFYLCASSSSTGNYGYTFGSGTRLTVV.

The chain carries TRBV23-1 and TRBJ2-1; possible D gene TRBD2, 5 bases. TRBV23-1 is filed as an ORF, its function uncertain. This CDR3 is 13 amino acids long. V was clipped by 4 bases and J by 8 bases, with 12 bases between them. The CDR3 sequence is CASSPEGGHEQFF. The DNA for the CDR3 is TGCGCCAGCAGTCCAGAGGGTGGTCATGAGCAGTTCTTC.

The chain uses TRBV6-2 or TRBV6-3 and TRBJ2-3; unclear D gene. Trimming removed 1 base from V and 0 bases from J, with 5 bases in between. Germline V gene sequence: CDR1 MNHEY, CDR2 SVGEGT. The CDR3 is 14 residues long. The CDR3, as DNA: TGTGCCAGCAGTTACTTGTCTAGCACAGATACGCAGTATTTT. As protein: CASSYLSSTDTQYF.

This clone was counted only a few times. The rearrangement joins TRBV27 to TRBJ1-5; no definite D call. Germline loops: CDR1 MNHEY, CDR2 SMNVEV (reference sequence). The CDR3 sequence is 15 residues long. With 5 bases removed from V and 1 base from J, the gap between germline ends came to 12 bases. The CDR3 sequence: CASSGFGESNQPQHF. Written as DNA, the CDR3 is TGTGCCAGCAGTGGCTTTGGGGAGAGCAATCAGCCCCAGCATTTT.

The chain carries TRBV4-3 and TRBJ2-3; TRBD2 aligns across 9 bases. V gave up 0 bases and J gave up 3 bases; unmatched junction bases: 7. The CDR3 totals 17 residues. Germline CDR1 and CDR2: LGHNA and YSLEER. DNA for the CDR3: TGCGCCAGCAGCCAAGATTGGGCGGCGGGAGGGACAGATACGCAGTATTTT. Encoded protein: CASSQDWAAGGTDTQYF.

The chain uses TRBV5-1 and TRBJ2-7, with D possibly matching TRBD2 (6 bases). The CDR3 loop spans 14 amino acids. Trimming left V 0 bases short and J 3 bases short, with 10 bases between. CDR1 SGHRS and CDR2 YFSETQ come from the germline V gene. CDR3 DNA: TGCGCCAGCAGCTTGGGACTAGAAGACTACGAGCAGTACTTC. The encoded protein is CASSLGLEDYEQYF.

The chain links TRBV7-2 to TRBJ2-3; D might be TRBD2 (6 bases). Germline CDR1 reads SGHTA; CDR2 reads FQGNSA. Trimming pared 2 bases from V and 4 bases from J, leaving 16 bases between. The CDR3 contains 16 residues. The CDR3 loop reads CASSLMASVLPDTQYF. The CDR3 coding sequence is TGTGCCAGCAGCTTAATGGCTAGCGTACTTCCAGATACGCAGTATTTT.

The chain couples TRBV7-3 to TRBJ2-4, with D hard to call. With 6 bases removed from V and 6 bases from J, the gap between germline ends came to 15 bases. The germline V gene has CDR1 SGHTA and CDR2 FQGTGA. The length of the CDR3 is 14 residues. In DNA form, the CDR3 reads TGTGCCAGCAGTGAGGAATTACTAAGAAACATTCAGTACTTC. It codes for CASSEELLRNIQYF.

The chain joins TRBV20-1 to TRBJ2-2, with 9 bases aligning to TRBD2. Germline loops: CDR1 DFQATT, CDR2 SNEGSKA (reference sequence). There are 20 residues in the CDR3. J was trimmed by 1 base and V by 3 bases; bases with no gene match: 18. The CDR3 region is CSASLPANFSGRKNTGELFF. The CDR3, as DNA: TGCAGTGCTAGTTTACCCGCGAACTTTAGCGGGAGAAAGAACACCGGGGAGCTGTTTTTT.

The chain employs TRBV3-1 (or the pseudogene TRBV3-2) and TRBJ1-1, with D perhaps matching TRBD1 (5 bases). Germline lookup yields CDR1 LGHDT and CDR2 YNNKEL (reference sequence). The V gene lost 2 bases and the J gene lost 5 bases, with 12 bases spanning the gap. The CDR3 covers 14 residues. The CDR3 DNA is TGTGCCAGCAGCCAAAACGGACGACAGACTGAAGCTTTCTTT. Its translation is CASSQNGRQTEAFF.

The CDR3 loop is CASSRPENGYTF. DNA for the CDR3: TGTGCCAGCAGTCGCCCCGAGAATGGCTACACCTTC. The J gene is TRBJ1-2, the V gene TRBV12-3 or TRBV12-4; no reliable D call. The CDR3 contains 12 residues. Trimming removed 5 bases from V and 6 bases from J, with 10 bases in between.

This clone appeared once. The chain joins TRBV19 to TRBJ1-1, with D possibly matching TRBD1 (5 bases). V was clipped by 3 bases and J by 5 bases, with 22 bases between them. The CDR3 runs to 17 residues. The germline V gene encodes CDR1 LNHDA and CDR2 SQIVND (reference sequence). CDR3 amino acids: CASSIPPRVGPSTEAFF. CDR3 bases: TGTGCCAGTAGTATCCCCCCCAGGGTTGGTCCTTCGACTGAAGCTTTCTTT. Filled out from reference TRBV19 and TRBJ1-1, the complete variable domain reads DGGITQSPKYLFRKEGQNVTLSCEQNLNHDAMYWYRQDPGQGLRLIYYSQIVNDFQKGDIAEGYSVSREKKESFPLTVTSAQKNPTAFYLCASSIPPRVGPSTEAFFGQGTRLTVV.